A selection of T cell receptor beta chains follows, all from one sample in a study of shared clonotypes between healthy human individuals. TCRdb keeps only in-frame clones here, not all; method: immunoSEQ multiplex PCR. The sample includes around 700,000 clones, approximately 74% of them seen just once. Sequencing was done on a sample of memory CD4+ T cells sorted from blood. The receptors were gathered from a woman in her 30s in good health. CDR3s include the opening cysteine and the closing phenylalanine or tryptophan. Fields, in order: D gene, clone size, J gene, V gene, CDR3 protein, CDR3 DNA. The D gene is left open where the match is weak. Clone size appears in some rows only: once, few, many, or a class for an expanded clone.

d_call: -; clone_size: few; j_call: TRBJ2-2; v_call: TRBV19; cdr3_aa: CASSYLGGGPTGELFF; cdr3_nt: TGTGCCAGTAGTTATTTGGGGGGAGGACCCACCGGGGAGCTGTTTTTT
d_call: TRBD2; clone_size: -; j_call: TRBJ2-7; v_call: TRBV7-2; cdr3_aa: CASSLDPFRLADSYEQYF; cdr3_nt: TGTGCCAGCAGCTTAGACCCATTCCGACTAGCGGACTCCTACGAGCAGTACTTC
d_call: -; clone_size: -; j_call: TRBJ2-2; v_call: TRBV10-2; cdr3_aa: CASSESEAYTGELFF; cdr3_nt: TGCGCCAGCAGTGAGTCTGAAGCTTACACCGGGGAGCTGTTTTTT
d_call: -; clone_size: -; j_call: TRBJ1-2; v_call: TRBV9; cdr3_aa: CASSVGRGNYGYTF; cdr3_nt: TGTGCCAGCAGCGTAGGACGGGGTAACTATGGCTACACCTTC
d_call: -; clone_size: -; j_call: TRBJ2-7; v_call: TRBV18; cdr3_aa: CASSPQGGSYEQYF; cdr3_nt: TGTGCCAGCTCACCACAGGGGGGATCCTACGAGCAGTACTTC
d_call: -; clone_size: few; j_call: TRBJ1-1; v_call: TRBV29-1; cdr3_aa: CSVEWANQAFF; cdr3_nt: TGCAGCGTTGAATGGGCAAATCAAGCTTTCTTT
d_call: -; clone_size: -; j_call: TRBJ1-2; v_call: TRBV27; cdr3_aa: CASSGGIGYTF; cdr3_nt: TGTGCCAGCAGCGGAGGGATTGGCTACACCTTC
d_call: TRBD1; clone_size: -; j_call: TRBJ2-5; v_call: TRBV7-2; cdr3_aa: CASSPQGAALETQYF; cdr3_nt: TGTGCCAGCAGCCCTCAGGGGGCTGCTTTAGAGACCCAGTACTTC
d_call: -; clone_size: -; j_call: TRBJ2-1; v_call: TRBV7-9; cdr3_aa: CASSSTNEQFF; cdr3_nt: TGTGCCAGCAGCAGCACGAATGAGCAGTTCTTC
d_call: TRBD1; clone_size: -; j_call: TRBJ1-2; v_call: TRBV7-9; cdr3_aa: CASSAKTGVYGYTF; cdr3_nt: TGTGCCAGCAGCGCAAAGACAGGGGTCTATGGCTACACCTTC
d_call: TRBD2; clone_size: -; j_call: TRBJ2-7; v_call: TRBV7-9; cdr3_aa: CASSTTSGRVYEQYF; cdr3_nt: TGTGCCAGCAGCACCACTAGCGGGAGGGTCTACGAGCAGTACTTC
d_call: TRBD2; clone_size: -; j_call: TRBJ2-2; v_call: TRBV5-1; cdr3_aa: CASKPGTSGRPPNTGELFF; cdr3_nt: TGCGCCAGCAAGCCAGGGACTAGCGGGAGGCCGCCGAACACCGGGGAGCTGTTTTTT
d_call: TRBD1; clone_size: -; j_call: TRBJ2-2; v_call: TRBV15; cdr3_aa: CATTAGQGLGELFF; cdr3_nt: TGTGCCACCACTGCCGGACAGGGACTCGGGGAGCTGTTTTTT
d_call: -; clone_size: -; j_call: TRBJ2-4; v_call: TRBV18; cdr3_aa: CASSPMPGQRGIIQYF; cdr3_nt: TGTGCCAGCTCACCAATGCCAGGCCAAAGGGGGATCATTCAGTACTTC
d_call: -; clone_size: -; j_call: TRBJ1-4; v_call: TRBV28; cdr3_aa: CASSLSGSKLFF; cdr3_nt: TGTGCCAGCAGTTTATCAGGGTCCAAACTGTTTTTT
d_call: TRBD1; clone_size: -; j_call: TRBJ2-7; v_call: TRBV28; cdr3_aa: CASSLQGEFYERYF; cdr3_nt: TGTGCCAGCAGTCTTCAGGGGGAGTTCTACGAGCGGTACTTC
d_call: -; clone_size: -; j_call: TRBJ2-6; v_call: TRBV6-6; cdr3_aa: CASSWDISGANVLTF; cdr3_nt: TGTGCCAGCAGTTGGGACATCTCTGGGGCCAACGTCCTGACTTTC
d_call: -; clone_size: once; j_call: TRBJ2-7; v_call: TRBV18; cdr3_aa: CASSPLGVSYEQYF; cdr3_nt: TGTGCCAGCTCACCCTTGGGAGTCTCCTACGAGCAGTACTTC
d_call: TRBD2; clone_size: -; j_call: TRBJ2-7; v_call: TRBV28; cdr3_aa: CASSLGLAGGFYEQYF; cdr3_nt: TGTGCCAGCAGTTTGGGTCTAGCGGGGGGTTTCTACGAGCAGTACTTC
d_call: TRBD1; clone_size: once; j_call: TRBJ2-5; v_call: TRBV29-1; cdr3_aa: CSVERQGAVGETQYF; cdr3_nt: TGCAGCGTTGAGAGACAGGGGGCGGTTGGAGAGACCCAGTACTTC
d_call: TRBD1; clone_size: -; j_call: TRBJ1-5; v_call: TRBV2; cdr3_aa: CASSERTGTVLQPQHF; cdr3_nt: TGTGCCAGCAGCGAAAGAACCGGGACAGTATTACAGCCCCAGCATTTT
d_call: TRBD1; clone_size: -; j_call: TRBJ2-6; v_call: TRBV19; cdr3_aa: CASSMGQGIVSGANVLTF; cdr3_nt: TGTGCCAGTAGTATGGGACAGGGGATTGTTTCTGGGGCCAACGTCCTGACTTTC
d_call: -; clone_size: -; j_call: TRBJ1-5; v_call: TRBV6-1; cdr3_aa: CASSEAPGINQPQHF; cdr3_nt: TGTGCCAGCAGTGAAGCGCCCGGGATCAATCAGCCCCAGCATTTT
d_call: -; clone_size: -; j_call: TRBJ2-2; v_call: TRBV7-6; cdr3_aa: CASSLSASQNTGELFF; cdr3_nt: TGTGCCAGCAGCTTATCGGCTAGCCAAAACACCGGGGAGCTGTTTTTT
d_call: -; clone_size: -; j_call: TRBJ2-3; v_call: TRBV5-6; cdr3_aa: CASSSAVQADTQYF; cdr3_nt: TGTGCCAGCAGTTCGGCCGTTCAAGCAGATACGCAGTATTTT
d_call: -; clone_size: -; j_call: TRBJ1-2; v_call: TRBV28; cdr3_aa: CASSLRGNYGYTF; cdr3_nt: TGTGCCAGCAGTTTAAGGGGAAACTATGGCTACACCTTC
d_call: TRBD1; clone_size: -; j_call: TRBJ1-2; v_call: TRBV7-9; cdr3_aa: CASSVAGTGLSSYTF; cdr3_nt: TGTGCCAGCAGCGTCGCCGGGACAGGCCTATCGAGCTACACCTTC
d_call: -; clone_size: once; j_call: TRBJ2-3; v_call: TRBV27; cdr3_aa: CASKLLAVTGGTDTQYF; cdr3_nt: TGTGCCAGCAAGTTACTAGCGGTTACAGGGGGCACAGATACGCAGTATTTT
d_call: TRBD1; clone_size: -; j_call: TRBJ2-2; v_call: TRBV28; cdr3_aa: CASQRQGTGELFF; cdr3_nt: TGTGCCAGCCAAAGACAGGGCACCGGGGAGCTGTTTTTT
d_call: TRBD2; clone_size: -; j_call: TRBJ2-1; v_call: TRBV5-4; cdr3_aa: CASSLGTSGSSREQFF; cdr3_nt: TGTGCCAGCAGCTTGGGGACTAGCGGGAGCTCTCGGGAGCAGTTCTTC
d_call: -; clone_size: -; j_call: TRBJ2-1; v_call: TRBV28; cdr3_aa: CASHLYNEQFF; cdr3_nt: TGTGCCAGCCACCTCTACAATGAGCAGTTCTTC
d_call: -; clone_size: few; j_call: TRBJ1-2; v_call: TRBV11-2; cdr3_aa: CASSPGSSYGYTF; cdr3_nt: TGTGCCAGCAGCCCAGGTTCGAGCTATGGCTACACCTTC
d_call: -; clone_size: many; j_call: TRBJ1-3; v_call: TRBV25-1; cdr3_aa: CASSVLGFEGGAGNTIYF; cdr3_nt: TGTGCCAGCAGTGTTTTAGGTTTTGAGGGAGGTGCTGGAAACACCATATATTTT
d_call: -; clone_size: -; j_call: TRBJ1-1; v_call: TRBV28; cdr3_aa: CASSSWVRGNTEAFF; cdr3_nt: TGTGCCAGCAGTTCGTGGGTCAGGGGAAACACTGAAGCTTTCTTT
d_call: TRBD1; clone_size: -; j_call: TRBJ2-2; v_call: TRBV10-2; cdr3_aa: CASRNRQGWDTGELFF; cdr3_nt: TGCGCCAGCCGTAACCGACAGGGATGGGACACCGGGGAGCTGTTTTTT
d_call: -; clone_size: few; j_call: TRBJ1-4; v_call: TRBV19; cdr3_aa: CASSIASREKLFF; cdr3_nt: TGTGCCAGTAGTATCGCAAGTCGTGAAAAACTGTTTTTT
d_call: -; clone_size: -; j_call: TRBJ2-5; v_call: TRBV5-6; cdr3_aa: CASAKASQETQYF; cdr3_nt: TGTGCCAGCGCCAAAGCCTCTCAAGAGACCCAGTACTTC
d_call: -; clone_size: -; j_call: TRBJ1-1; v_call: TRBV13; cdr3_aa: CASSPIPDGVEAFF; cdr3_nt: TGTGCCAGCAGCCCTATACCAGACGGGGTTGAAGCTTTCTTT
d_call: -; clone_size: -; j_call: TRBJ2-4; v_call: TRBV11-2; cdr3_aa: CASSLGFGEGAKNIQYF; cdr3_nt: TGTGCCAGCAGCTTAGGATTTGGGGAAGGGGCCAAAAACATTCAGTACTTC
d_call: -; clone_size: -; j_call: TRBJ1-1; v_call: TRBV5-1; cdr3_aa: CASSLVFGRGSDTEAFF; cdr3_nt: TGCGCCAGCAGCTTGGTCTTTGGCAGGGGCTCGGACACTGAAGCTTTCTTT
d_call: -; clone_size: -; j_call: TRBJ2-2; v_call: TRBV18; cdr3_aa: CASSPDHLNTGELFF; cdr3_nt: TGTGCCAGCTCACCAGATCACTTGAACACCGGGGAGCTGTTTTTT